Listed below are T cell receptor beta chains from one sample, sequenced in a study of CXCR3-negative and CXCR3-positive naive CD8 T cells. Reprocessing the 5' RACE reads, TCRdb reports a single entry for every CDR3 protein and omits DNA. The sample spans more than 75,000 distinct CDR3 sequences; the ten largest clones claim approximately 0.67%. The sample consisted of naive CXCR3+ CD8+ T cells from blood. These receptors were taken from a human donor in good health. Some clones in this sample may be carry-over from other donors' samples. CDR3s include the opening cysteine and the closing phenylalanine or tryptophan.

CDR3: CASSDPGGSYEQYF
J: TRBJ2-7
V: TRBV2

CDR3: CASSSHREFVTEAFF
J: TRBJ1-1
V: TRBV27

CDR3: CASSFEWVTYNEQFF
J: TRBJ2-1
V: TRBV28

CDR3: CASSFPPQGWGTEAFF
J: TRBJ1-1
V: TRBV12-3/TRBV12-4

CDR3: CATGGTPTGYTQYF
J: TRBJ2-3
V: TRBV28

CDR3: CAISVPGQGKETQYF
J: TRBJ2-5
V: TRBV10-3

CDR3: CASSEGVEAGALTDTQYF
J: TRBJ2-3
V: TRBV6-1

CDR3: CASSLSGGSEAFF
J: TRBJ1-1
V: TRBV28

CDR3: CASSPSGGIDEKLFF
J: TRBJ1-4
V: TRBV12-3/TRBV12-4

CDR3: CASRQGLVYNSPLHF
J: TRBJ1-6
V: TRBV28

CDR3: CASSAKAGGTITDTQYF
J: TRBJ2-3
V: TRBV6-4

CDR3: CASSTLWDRQFGYTF
J: TRBJ1-2
V: TRBV28

CDR3: CASSVGVRTEAFF
J: TRBJ1-1
V: TRBV9

CDR3: CASSYSGGAQPQHF
J: TRBJ1-5
V: TRBV6-5

CDR3: CSVEGTEHPYEQYF
J: TRBJ2-7
V: TRBV29-1

CDR3: CASSTGTGAYEQYF
J: TRBJ2-7
V: TRBV3-1

CDR3: CASSFGGTELYEQYF
J: TRBJ2-7
V: TRBV28

CDR3: CASSLSGQPGNTIYF
J: TRBJ1-3
V: TRBV7-2

CDR3: CSARSLMNEQFF
J: TRBJ2-1
V: TRBV20-1

CDR3: CASSAVTGRSYNEQFF
J: TRBJ2-1
V: TRBV7-9

CDR3: CSARQEVTEAFF
J: TRBJ1-1
V: TRBV29-1

CDR3: CASSLGLDLGEQYF
J: TRBJ2-7
V: TRBV5-1